One and the same sample provided the 21 T cell receptor beta chains below, sequenced in a study of molecular identifiers for immune sequencing clone quantification. TCRdb redid the calling of the PCR reads with MiXCR, one entry per CDR3 protein. The sample records a few hundred thousand distinct CDR3 sequences, about 20% being singletons. Material for sequencing was naive CD8+ T cells from blood, with Jurkat cell RNA spiked in. Stated subset: FACS-sorted CD8+CD4-CCR7+CD45RA+ naive T cells. Every receptor here comes from a human donor in good health. Some libraries in this study had Jurkat cell RNA spiked in.

This clonotype came up many times. The gene calls are TRBV7-6 and TRBJ1-3, with a tentative D call TRBD1 (6 bases). The CDR3 is made up of 15 amino acids. Germline V gene data show CDR1 as SGHVS and CDR2 as FNYEAQ. Trimming pared 4 bases from V and 0 bases from J, leaving 10 bases between. The CDR3, as DNA: TGTGCCAGCAGCTCGGACAGAATCTCTGGAAACACCATATATTTT. Encoded protein: CASSSDRISGNTIYF.

This clonotype showed up many times. This chain uses TRBV6-1 with TRBJ2-7; no clear D gene. The CDR3 spans 13 residues. The germline V and J ends were trimmed by 6 bases and 3 bases, with 12 bases remaining between them. CDR1 and CDR2 from the germline V gene are MNHNS and SASEGT. CDR3: CASSEDPNYEQYF. Here the CDR3 DNA reads TGTGCCAGCAGCGAGGACCCGAACTACGAGCAGTACTTC.

This clonotype was detected a few times. This sequence joins TRBV5-1 and TRBJ2-7, with TRBD1 matching over 8 bases. The V segment lost 5 bases and the J segment 5 bases; nucleotides outside the gene matches: 6. From germline, CDR1 is SGHRS and CDR2 YFSETQ. The CDR3 covers 13 residues. The CDR3: CASRGQGADEQYF. CDR3 nucleotides: TGCGCCAGCAGGGGTCAGGGGGCTGACGAGCAGTACTTC.

This clonotype appeared a few times. J is TRBJ1-5 and V is TRBV12-3 or TRBV12-4; D is perhaps TRBD1 (5 bases). The CDR3 has 16 amino acids. Trimming left V 5 bases short and J 0 bases short, with 14 bases between. The CDR3 loop is CASSPGTEYSNQPQHF. The CDR3 region has the DNA TGTGCCAGCAGTCCGGGGACCGAGTATAGCAATCAGCCCCAGCATTTT.

With regard to this clonotype: A much larger clone lies one base from this, so it may be a read error. The genes are TRBV7-8 and TRBJ2-5, with 8 bases lining up with TRBD1. The CDR3 spans 17 residues. The germline V gene encodes CDR1 SGHVS and CDR2 FQNEAQ. The CDR3: CAGSSRLLGQDFETQYF. The DNA for the CDR3 is TGTGCCGGCAGTTCCAGGCTCCTGGGACAGGACTTTGAGACCCAGTACTTC. The variable domain in full, completed from reference TRBV7-8 and TRBJ2-5, reads GAGVSQSPRYKVAKRGQDVALRCDPISGHVSLFWYQQALGQGPEFLTYFQNEAQLDKSGLPSDRFFAERPEGSVSTLKIQRTQQEDSAVYLCAGSSRLLGQDFETQYFGPGTRLLVL.

The chain links TRBV7-9 to TRBJ2-7, with 12 bases matching TRBD2. With V trimmed by 5 bases and J by 6 bases, 20 bases remained unmatched. The CDR3 covers 19 residues. Germline V gives CDR1 SEHNR, CDR2 FQNEAQ (reference sequence). CDR3 bases: TGTGCCAGCAGCCCCCCGGAGTTAGGACTAGCGGGGAAACATGGCGAGCAGTACTTC. Amino acid sequence: CASSPPELGLAGKHGEQYF.

This clonotype was counted many times. The chain recombines TRBV15 with TRBJ2-7; no definite D call. This CDR3 comprises 12 residues. V lost 4 bases to trimming and J lost 11 bases, with 15 bases between them. Germline CDR1 is LNHNV and CDR2 is YYDKDF (reference sequence). This chain's CDR3 is CATSTPLGPEYF. The CDR3 DNA follows: TGTGCCACCAGCACCCCTCTGGGCCCCGAGTACTTC.

The V and J genes are TRBV7-9 and TRBJ2-7, with a weak D call TRBD1 (5 bases). This CDR3 has 15 residues. Germline V gene data show CDR1 as SEHNR and CDR2 as FQNEAQ (reference sequence). V was trimmed by 2 bases and J by 6 bases, leaving 17 bases between them. CDR3 sequence reads: CASSLQAGSHGEQYF. The CDR3 nucleotides are TGTGCCAGCAGCTTACAAGCAGGGTCACACGGCGAGCAGTACTTC.

This chain joins TRBV4-3 and TRBJ2-7, with TRBD1 as a possible D gene (5 bases). The ends were cut back, 0 bases at V and 2 bases at J, with 11 bases in the middle. Per the germline V gene, CDR1 is LGHNA and CDR2 is YSLEER. The CDR3 spans 15 residues. The CDR3 is CASSQDRQGPYEQYF. The CDR3 DNA is TGCGCCAGCAGCCAAGATAGGCAGGGTCCCTACGAGCAGTACTTC.

Concerning this clonotype: A clone one base away is much larger, so this may be a read error. This chain joins TRBV7-2 and TRBJ2-1; 7 positions match TRBD2. The V segment lost 3 bases and the J segment 4 bases; nucleotides outside the gene matches: 9. The CDR3 spans 16 residues. CDR1 is SGHTA, CDR2 FQGNSA, per germline. DNA of the CDR3: TGTGCCAGCAGCTTTCTAGCGGTAGCACTATACAATGAGCAGTTCTTC. This encodes CASSFLAVALYNEQFF.

This clonotype was detected ten times or more. J is TRBJ1-1 and V is TRBV4-3; tentative D call: TRBD1 (5 bases). V gave up 0 bases and J gave up 5 bases, with 13 bases separating them. Germline assignment: CDR1 LGHNA and CDR2 YSLEER. This CDR3 contains 15 residues. The CDR3 spells CASSQDLGVWTEAFF. For the CDR3, the DNA is TGCGCCAGCAGCCAAGATCTAGGGGTTTGGACTGAAGCTTTCTTT.

This clonotype showed up many times. The V and J genes are TRBV4-1 and TRBJ1-5; D ambiguous. With 1 base removed from V and 1 base from J, the gap between germline ends came to 8 bases. CDR3 length equals 15 residues. Germline V lookup: CDR1 MGHRA, CDR2 YSYEKL. CDR3 coding DNA: TGCGCCAGCAGCCAAGGAGGGCTGAGCAATCAGCCCCAGCATTTT. Translating gives CASSQGGLSNQPQHF.

The gene calls are TRBV27 and TRBJ2-7; the D is unclear. The ends were cut back, 0 bases at V and 2 bases at J, with 8 bases in the middle. The length of the CDR3 is 14 residues. Germline V gene lookup returns CDR1 MNHEY and CDR2 SMNVEV (reference sequence). The CDR3 DNA reads TGTGCCAGCAGTTTATCCTTGACGGCCTACGAGCAGTACTTC. Its translation: CASSLSLTAYEQYF.

This clonotype was seen ten or more times. V gene TRBV29-1 combines with J gene TRBJ2-3; 9 bases line up with TRBD2. The CDR3 is 14 amino acids. CDR1 and CDR2 (germline): SQVTM, ANQGSEA. Trimming removed 5 bases from V and 0 bases from J; junction bases left unmatched: 3. CDR3 nucleotide sequence: TGCAGCGTTCTTCTAGCGGGAAGCACAGATACGCAGTATTTT. Its translation is CSVLLAGSTDTQYF.

At least ten counts were recorded for this clonotype. The chain is built from TRBV5-4 and TRBJ1-5; 7 bases are shared with TRBD1. Per germline, CDR1 SGHNT and CDR2 YYREEE (reference sequence). The CDR3 has 14 residues. After removal of 0 bases from V and 5 bases from J, the junction contained 2 bases not matched to a gene. Written as DNA, the CDR3 is TGTGCCAGCAGCTTGGAAGGGGGCGATCAGCCCCAGCATTTT. Its protein is CASSLEGGDQPQHF.

The chain carries TRBV20-1 and TRBJ1-5; D gene ambiguous. The ends were cut back, 1 base at V and 5 bases at J, with 9 bases in the middle. This CDR3 has 13 amino acids. CDR1 DFQATT and CDR2 SNEGSKA come from the germline V gene (reference sequence). CDR3 in amino acids: CSARAAVDQPQHF. CDR3 sequence (DNA): TGCAGTGCTAGAGCGGCAGTTGATCAGCCCCAGCATTTT.

This clonotype was seen at least ten times. The rearrangement uses TRBV27 and TRBJ2-3; D is possibly TRBD2 (5 bases). The V gene lost 3 bases and the J gene lost 6 bases, with 10 bases spanning the gap. There are 13 residues in the CDR3. Per the germline V gene, CDR1 is MNHEY and CDR2 is SMNVEV (reference sequence). The CDR3 spells CASSFGGIDTQYF. CDR3 nucleotides: TGTGCCAGCAGTTTTGGAGGAATCGATACGCAGTATTTT.

This clonotype was observed a handful of times. The V and J genes are TRBV6-2 or TRBV6-3 and TRBJ1-6; 9 bases align to TRBD1. This CDR3 is 17 amino acids long. The germline V gene encodes CDR1 MNHEY and CDR2 SVGEGT. The J segment lost 1 base and the V segment lost 4 bases, leaving 5 bases of the junction unmatched. The CDR3, as DNA: TGTGCCAGCAGTTGGGACAGGGACGAGTCCTATAATTCACCCCTCCACTTT. Encoded protein: CASSWDRDESYNSPLHF.

This clonotype was seen repeatedly, ten times or more. The chain links TRBV7-9 to TRBJ2-2; D is ambiguous. Germline V lookup: CDR1 SEHNR, CDR2 FQNEAQ (reference sequence). Trimming removed 1 base at V and 3 bases at J, with 6 bases between. The CDR3 contains 14 residues. DNA for the CDR3: TGTGCCAGCAGCTTAGATACCTACACCGGGGAGCTGTTTTTT. This codes for CASSLDTYTGELFF. Based on the CDR3 plus reference TRBV7-9 and TRBJ2-2, the full variable domain is DTGVSQNPRHKITKRGQNVTFRCDPISEHNRLYWYRQTLGQGPEFLTYFQNEAQLEKSRLLSDRFSAERPKGSFSTLEIQRTEQGDSAMYLCASSLDTYTGELFFGEGSRLTVL.

This clonotype turned up a few times. The gene calls are TRBV24-1 and TRBJ2-1; D perhaps matches TRBD2 (6 bases). The CDR3 loop spans 13 amino acids. V lost 8 bases to trimming and J lost 8 bases, with 15 bases between them. Per germline, CDR1 KGHDR and CDR2 SFDVKD. CDR3: CATTQSRDHEQFF. CDR3 DNA sequence: TGTGCCACCACCCAATCGCGGGATCATGAGCAGTTCTTC.

This clonotype has a count of ten or more. The CDR3 coding sequence is TGCGCCAGCAGCTACCGGCCGAACCTACACGAGCAGTACTTC. Translation: CASSYRPNLHEQYF. This chain uses TRBV5-1 with TRBJ2-7; D remains unclear. The V end was cut by 3 bases, the J end by 5 bases, with 15 bases between. Germline V CDR1 and CDR2: SGHRS, YFSETQ. The CDR3 is 14 residues long.